This T cell receptor beta chain is drawn from a study of blood T cell repertoires in COVID-19. The overall study: COVID-19 samples collected from the United States, Italy and Spain covered acute and convalescent phases. T cells, B-cell-depleted T cells, or PBMCs provided the cDNA or gDNA that served as material.

Authors' data handling: Estimated nucleated cell counts came from reference gene primer amplification. The data were produced by immunoSEQ multiplex PCR, yet TCRdb's version contains in-frame clones alone and is incomplete. D and trimming were read from the DNA, whereas the V and J calls and clone size are those reported in that table. The repertoire holds 140,000 to 150,000 clones, with approximately 87% as singletons. After removal of 4 bases from V and 5 bases from J, the junction contained 7 bases not matched to a gene. Germline V CDR1 and CDR2: MNHEY, SVGAGI. The CDR3 extends over 16 amino acids.

The sequenced sample consisted of peripheral blood. The receptor was isolated from a woman in her forties or fifties with active or convalescent COVID-19. This chain links TRBV6-5 with TRBJ2-1; 11 bases are a match to TRBD2. CDR3 DNA: TGTGCCAGCAGTTCAGGGGGACTAGCGGCCGACAATGAGCAGTTCTTC. This codes for CASSSGGLAADNEQFF.